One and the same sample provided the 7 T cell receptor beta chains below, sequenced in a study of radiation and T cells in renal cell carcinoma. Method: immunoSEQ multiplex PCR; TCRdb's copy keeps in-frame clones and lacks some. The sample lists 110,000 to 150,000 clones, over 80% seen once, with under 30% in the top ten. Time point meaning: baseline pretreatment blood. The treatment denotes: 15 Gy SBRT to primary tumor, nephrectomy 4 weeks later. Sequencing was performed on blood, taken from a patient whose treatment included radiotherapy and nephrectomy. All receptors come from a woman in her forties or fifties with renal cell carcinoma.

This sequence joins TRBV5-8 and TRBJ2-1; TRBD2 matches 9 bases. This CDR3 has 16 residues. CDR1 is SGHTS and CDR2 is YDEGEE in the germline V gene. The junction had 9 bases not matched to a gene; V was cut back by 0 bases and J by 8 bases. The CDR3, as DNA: TGTGCCAGCAGCTTGGAGGTAGCGGGAGTGGTAGATGAGCAGTTCTTC. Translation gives CASSLEVAGVVDEQFF.

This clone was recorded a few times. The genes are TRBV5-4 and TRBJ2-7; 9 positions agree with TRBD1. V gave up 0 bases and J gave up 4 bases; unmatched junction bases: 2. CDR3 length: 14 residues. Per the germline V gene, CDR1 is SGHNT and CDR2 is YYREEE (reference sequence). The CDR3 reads CASSLVGQGYEQYF. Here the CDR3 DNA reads TGTGCCAGCAGCTTGGTGGGACAGGGATACGAGCAGTACTTC.

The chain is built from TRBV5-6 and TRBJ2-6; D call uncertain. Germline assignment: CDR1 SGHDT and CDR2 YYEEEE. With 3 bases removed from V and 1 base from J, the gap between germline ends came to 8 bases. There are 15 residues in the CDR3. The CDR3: CASSSLTSGANVLTF. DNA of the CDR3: TGTGCCAGCAGCTCGCTGACATCTGGGGCCAACGTCCTGACTTTC.

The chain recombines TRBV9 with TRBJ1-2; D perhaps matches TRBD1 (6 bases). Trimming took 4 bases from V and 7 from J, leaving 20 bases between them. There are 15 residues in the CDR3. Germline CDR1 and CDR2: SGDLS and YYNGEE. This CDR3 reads CASSPIPRTEGGYTF. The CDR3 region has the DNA TGTGCCAGCAGCCCGATCCCAAGGACAGAGGGTGGCTACACCTTC.

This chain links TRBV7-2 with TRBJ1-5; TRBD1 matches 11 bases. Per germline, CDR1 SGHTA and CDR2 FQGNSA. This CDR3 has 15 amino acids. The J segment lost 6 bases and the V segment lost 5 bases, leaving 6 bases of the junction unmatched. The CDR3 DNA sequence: TGTGCCAGCAGCCCGGACAGGGGGCGCACTCAGCCCCAGCATTTT. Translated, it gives CASSPDRGRTQPQHF. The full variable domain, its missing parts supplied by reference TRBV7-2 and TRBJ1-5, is GAGVSQSPSNKVTEKGKDVELRCDPISGHTALYWYRQSLGQGLEFLIYFQGNSAPDKSGLPSDRFSAERTGGSVSTLTIQRTQQEDSAVYLCASSPDRGRTQPQHFGDGTRLSIL.

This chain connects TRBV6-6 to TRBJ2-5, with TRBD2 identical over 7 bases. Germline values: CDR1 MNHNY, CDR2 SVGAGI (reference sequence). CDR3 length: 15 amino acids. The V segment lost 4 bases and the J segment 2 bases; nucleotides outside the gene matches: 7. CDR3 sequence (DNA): TGTGCCAGCAGTTCACATTCTAGCGGACAAGAGACCCAGTACTTC. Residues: CASSSHSSGQETQYF.

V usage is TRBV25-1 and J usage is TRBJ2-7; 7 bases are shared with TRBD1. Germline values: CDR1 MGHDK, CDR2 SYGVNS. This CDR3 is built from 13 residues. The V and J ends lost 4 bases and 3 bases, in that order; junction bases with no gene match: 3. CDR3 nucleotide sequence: TGTGCCAGCAGTGGAGACAGGGTCTACGAGCAGTACTTC. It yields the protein CASSGDRVYEQYF.